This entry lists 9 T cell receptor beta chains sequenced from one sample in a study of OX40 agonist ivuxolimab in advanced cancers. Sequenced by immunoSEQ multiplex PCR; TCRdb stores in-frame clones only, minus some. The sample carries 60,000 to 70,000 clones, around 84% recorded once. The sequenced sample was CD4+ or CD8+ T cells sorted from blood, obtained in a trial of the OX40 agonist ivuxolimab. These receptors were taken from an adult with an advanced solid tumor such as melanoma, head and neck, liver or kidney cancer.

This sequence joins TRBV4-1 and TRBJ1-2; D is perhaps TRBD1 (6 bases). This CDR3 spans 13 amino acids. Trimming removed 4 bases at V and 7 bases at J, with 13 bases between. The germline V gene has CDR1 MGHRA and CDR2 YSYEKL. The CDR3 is CASSRGGSSGYTF. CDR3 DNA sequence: TGCGCCAGCAGCCGAGGGGGTAGTAGTGGCTACACCTTC.

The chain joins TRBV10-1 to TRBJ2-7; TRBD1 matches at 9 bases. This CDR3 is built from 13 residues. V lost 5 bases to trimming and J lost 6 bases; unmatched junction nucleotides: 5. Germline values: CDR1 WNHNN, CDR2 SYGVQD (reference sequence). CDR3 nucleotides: TGCGCCAGCAGTCGGGACAGGGTAGGCGAGCAGTACTTC. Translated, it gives CASSRDRVGEQYF.

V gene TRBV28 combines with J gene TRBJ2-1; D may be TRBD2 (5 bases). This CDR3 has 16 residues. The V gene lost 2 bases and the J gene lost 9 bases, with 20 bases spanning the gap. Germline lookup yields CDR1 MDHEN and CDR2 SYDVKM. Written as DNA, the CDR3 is TGTGCCAGCAGTTTAATAGGAATCCAGCCCGGAGGTGAGCAGTTCTTC. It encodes CASSLIGIQPGGEQFF.

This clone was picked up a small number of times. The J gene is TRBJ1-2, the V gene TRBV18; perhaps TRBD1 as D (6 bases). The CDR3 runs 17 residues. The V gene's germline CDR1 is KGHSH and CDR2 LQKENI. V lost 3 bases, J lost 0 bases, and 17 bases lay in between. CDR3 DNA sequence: TGTGCCAGCTCACCGACTACTGAGGGACACCCTAACTATGGCTACACCTTC. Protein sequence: CASSPTTEGHPNYGYTF. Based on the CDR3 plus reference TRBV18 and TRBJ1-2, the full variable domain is NAGVMQNPRHLVRRRGQEARLRCSPMKGHSHVYWYRQLPEEGLKFMVYLQKENIIDESGMPKERFSAEFPKEGPSILRIQQVVRGDSAAYFCASSPTTEGHPNYGYTFGSGTRLTVV.

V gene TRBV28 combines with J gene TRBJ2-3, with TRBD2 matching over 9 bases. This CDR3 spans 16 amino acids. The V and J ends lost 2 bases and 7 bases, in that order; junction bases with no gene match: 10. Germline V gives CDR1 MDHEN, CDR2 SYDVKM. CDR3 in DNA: TGTGCCAGCAGTTTAATTGTTGCTAGCGGGATGTATACGCAGTATTTT. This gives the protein CASSLIVASGMYTQYF.

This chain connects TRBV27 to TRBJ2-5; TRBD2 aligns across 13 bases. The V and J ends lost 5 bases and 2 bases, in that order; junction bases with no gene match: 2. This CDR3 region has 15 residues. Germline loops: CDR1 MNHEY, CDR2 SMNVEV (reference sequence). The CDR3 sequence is CASSRLAGGQETQYF. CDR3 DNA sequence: TGTGCCAGCAGTAGACTAGCGGGAGGTCAAGAGACCCAGTACTTC.

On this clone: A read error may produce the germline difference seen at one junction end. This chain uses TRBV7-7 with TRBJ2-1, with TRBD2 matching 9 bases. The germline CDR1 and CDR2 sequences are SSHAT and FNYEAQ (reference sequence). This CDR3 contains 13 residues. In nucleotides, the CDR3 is TGTGCTAGCAGCTTGGGGCGGGAGGGGGAGCAGTTCTTC. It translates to CASSLGREGEQFF.

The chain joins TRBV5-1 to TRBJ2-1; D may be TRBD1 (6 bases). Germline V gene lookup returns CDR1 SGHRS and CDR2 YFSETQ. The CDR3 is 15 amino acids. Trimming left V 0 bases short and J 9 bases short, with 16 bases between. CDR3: CASSLAGDRIGEQFF. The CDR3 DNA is TGCGCCAGCAGCTTGGCAGGGGATCGGATTGGTGAGCAGTTCTTC.

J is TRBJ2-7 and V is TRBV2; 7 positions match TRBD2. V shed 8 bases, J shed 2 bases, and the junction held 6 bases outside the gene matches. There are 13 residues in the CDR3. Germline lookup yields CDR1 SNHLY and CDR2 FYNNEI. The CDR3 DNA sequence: TGTGCCAGCCCTAGCGGCGTTACCTACGAGCAGTACTTC. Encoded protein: CASPSGVTYEQYF.